This T cell receptor beta chain was recovered during a study of cytomegalovirus exposure and HLA in healthy donors. As for the study in general: Early released data comprised 80 million to 100 million unique TCRs from HLA-typed donors.

The primer mix had 60 Vbeta and 13 Jbeta primers. Using immunoSEQ multiplex PCR, the repertoire was profiled, and TCRdb retains in-frame clones only, with some absent. The sample carries about 31,000 clones, approximately 90% recorded once. As for this clone: Its cognate antigen is unknown.

Study-wide findings and caveats: Among CMV-associated TCR beta chains, most appeared HLA-restricted in a later analysis. Apart from CMV serostatus, no immune exposure information was available.

Healthy individuals who donated bone marrow served as the donors. The clonotype originates from a boy aged 5-17 years in good health and CMV-seronegative. Material for sequencing was PBMCs.

The chain's CDR3 is CASRGTGDQETQYF. As DNA, the CDR3 is TGTGCCAGCAGGGGGACAGGCGACCAAGAGACCCAGTACTTC. The chain joins TRBV6-6 to TRBJ2-5; 8 nucleotides line up with TRBD1. The CDR3 consists of 14 residues. Per the germline V gene, CDR1 is MNHNY and CDR2 is SVGAGI (reference sequence). The ends lost 6 bases at V and 0 bases at J; junction bases unmatched: 3.